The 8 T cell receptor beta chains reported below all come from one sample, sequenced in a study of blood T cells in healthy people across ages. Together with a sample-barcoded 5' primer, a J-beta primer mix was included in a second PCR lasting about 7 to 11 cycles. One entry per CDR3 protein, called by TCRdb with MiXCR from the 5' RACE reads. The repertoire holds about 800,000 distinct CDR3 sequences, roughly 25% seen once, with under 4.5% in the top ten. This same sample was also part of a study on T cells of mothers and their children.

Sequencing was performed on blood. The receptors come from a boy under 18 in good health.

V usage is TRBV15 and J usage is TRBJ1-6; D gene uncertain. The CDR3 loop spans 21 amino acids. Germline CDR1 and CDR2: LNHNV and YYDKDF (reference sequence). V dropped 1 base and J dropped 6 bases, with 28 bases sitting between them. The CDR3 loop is CATSRASLDRTGSRPNSPLHF. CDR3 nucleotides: TGTGCCACCAGCAGAGCATCGTTGGACCGTACCGGGAGTAGGCCTAATTCACCCCTCCACTTT.

In DNA, the CDR3 is TGTGCCAGCAGCTCGACTAGCTTGAGCTCTGGGGCCAACGTCCTGACTTTC. Translation: CASSSTSLSSGANVLTF. This chain uses TRBV7-9 with TRBJ2-6, with 7 bases fitting TRBD2. The CDR3 contains 17 residues. The ends lost 4 bases at V and 0 bases at J; junction bases unmatched: 6. CDR1 SEHNR and CDR2 FQNEAQ come from the germline V gene (reference sequence).

The CDR3 reads CASSPLSGFNTEAFF. The DNA for the CDR3 is TGTGCCAGCTCACCACTGTCAGGGTTTAACACTGAAGCTTTCTTT. This chain connects TRBV18 to TRBJ1-1; D may be TRBD1 (5 bases). CDR1 and CDR2 from the germline V gene are KGHSH and LQKENI. Trimming pared 1 base from V and 2 bases from J, leaving 11 bases between. CDR3 length equals 15 residues.

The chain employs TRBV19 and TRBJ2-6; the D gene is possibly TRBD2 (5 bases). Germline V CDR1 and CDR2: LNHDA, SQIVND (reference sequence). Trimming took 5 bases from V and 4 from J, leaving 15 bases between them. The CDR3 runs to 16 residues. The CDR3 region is CASSESSRAGANVLTF. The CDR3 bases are TGTGCCAGTAGTGAGTCATCGCGGGCCGGGGCCAACGTCCTGACTTTC.

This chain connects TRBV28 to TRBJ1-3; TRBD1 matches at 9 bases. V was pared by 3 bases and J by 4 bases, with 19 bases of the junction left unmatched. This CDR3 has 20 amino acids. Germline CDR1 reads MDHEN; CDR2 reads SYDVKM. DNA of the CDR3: TGTGCCAGCAGTTTGGGGAATATAGTTTTCGGGACAGGGAAGGGAAACACCATATATTTT. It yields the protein CASSLGNIVFGTGKGNTIYF.

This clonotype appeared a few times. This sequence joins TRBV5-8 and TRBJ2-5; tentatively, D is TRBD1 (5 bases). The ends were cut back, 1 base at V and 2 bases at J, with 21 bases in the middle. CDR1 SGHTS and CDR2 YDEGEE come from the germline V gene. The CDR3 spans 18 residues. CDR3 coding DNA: TGTGCCAGCAGCTTGTACAGGACCTTCCCCGTGATACAAGAGACCCAGTACTTC. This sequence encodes CASSLYRTFPVIQETQYF.

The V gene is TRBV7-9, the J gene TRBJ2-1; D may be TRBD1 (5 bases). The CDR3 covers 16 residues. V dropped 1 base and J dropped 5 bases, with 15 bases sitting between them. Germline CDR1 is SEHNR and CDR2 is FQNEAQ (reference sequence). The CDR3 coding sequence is TGTGCCAGCAGCTTAGATTCAGGGCATAGGGACAATGAGCAGTTCTTC. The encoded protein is CASSLDSGHRDNEQFF.

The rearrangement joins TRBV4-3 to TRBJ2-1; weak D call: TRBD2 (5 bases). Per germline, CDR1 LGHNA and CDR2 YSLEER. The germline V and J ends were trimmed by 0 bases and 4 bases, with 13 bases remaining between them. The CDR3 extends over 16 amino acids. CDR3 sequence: CASSQDSAGIYNEQFF. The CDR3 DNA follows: TGCGCCAGCAGCCAAGATTCCGCGGGCATATACAATGAGCAGTTCTTC.